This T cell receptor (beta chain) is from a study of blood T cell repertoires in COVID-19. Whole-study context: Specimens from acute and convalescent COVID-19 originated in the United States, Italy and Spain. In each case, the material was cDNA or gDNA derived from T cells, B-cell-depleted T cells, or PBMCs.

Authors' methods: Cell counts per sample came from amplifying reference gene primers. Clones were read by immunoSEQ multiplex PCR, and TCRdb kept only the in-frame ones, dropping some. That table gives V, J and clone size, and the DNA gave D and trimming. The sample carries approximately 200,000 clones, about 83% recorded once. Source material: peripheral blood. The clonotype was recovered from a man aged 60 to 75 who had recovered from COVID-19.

In DNA form, the CDR3 reads TGTGCCAGCAGCCATGGACAGGGTCCCTACGAGCAGTACTTC. Protein: CASSHGQGPYEQYF. The rearrangement links TRBV11-1 to TRBJ2-7; TRBD1 matches 8 bases. CDR1 and CDR2 (germline): SGHAT, FQDESV (reference sequence). The CDR3 totals 14 residues. Trimming cost V 5 bases and J 2 bases; bases outside gene matches: 5.